Shown below are 5 T cell receptor beta chains from a single sample sequenced in a study of T cell repertoires in cytomegalovirus infection. One entry per CDR3 protein, called by TCRdb with MiXCR from the reads. This sample carries 350,000 to 400,000 distinct CDR3 sequences, roughly 34% of them seen once, and the ten largest clones take approximately 13%. Their antigens remain unidentified. This specimen was cultured PBMCs, taken from culture after CMV antigen stimulation. The source of these receptors is a human donor in good health (CMV status not recorded). Some clones in this sample may be carry-over from other donors' samples.

The chain uses TRBV7-9 and TRBJ2-7; TRBD2 aligns across 7 bases. With V trimmed by 5 bases and J by 5 bases, 15 bases remained unmatched. The CDR3 has 16 amino acids. Germline V gene sequence: CDR1 SEHNR, CDR2 FQNEAQ (reference sequence). The CDR3 nucleotides read TGTGCCAGCAGCGCCCGATCGGGAGGCATTCCGCACGAGCAGTACTTC. It yields the protein CASSARSGGIPHEQYF.

The chain has TRBV15 and TRBJ2-3, with no clear D. Germline V gene data show CDR1 as LNHNV and CDR2 as YYDKDF (reference sequence). V gave up 0 bases and J gave up 1 base, with 8 bases separating them. The CDR3 extends over 15 amino acids. The CDR3 spells CATSRDPSGTDTQYF. CDR3 DNA: TGTGCCACCAGCAGAGATCCTAGTGGCACAGATACGCAGTATTTT.

The gene calls are TRBV4-1 and TRBJ2-5; 7 bases match TRBD1. CDR3 size: 15 residues. Germline lookup yields CDR1 MGHRA and CDR2 YSYEKL. The V segment lost 4 bases and the J segment 5 bases; nucleotides outside the gene matches: 10. The CDR3 is CASSRGGQPGETQYF. CDR3 nucleotides: TGCGCCAGCAGCCGAGGGGGCCAGCCCGGGGAGACCCAGTACTTC.

The chain has TRBV7-2 and TRBJ2-3; unclear D gene. Deletions cut 5 bases from V and 0 bases from J, with 9 bases between. The CDR3 covers 14 residues. Germline CDR1 SGHTA, CDR2 FQGNSA. The CDR3 protein is CASSQPISTDTQYF. In DNA form, the CDR3 reads TGTGCCAGCAGCCAACCCATTAGCACAGATACGCAGTATTTT.

V usage is TRBV28 and J usage is TRBJ2-7, with 9 bases matching TRBD1. Germline-derived CDR1 and CDR2 are MDHEN and SYDVKM. J gave up 5 bases and V 7 bases, and 12 bases lay outside the gene matches. The CDR3 length is 15 residues. The CDR3, as DNA: TGTGCCAGCACCTTCAACCCACAGGGGGCAAACGAGCAGTACTTC. The encoded protein is CASTFNPQGANEQYF.